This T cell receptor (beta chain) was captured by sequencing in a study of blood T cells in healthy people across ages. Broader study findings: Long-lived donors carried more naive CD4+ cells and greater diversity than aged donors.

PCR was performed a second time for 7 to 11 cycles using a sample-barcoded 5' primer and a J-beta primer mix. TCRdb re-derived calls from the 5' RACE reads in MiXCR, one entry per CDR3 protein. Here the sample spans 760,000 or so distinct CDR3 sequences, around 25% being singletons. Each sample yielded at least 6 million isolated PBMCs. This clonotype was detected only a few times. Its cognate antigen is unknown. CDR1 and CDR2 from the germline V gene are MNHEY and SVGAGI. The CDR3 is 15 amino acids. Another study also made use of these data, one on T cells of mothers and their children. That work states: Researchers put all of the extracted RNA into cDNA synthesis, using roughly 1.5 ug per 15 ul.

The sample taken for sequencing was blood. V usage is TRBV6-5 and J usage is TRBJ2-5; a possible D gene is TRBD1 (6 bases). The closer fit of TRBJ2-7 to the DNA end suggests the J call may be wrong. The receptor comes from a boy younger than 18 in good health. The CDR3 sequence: CASSYSRGSAYEQYF. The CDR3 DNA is TGTGCCAGCAGTTACTCGAGGGGGTCCGCCTACGAGCAGTACTTC.